Here is one TCR beta chain with its context. This clone came up once. The specificity of this receptor is unknown. Per-base quality was not reported, and no clone a single base away is much larger than it. CDR1 LNHDA and CDR2 SQIVND are derived from the germline V gene (reference sequence). Inclusive of the bounding cysteine and phenylalanine, the CDR3 is 15 residues long. Only CDR3 DNA is held: 45 bases, read in frame from base 1. Relative to germline, V is 6 bases shorter and J is 4 bases shorter, with 19 bases between their ends. These data belong to a study of T cell clonotyping in hematopoietic cell transplantation (dated by TCRdb to about 2021). Describing the broader study: A total of 110 to 150 blood samples were collected in the study from roughly 40 consecutive transplant recipients and their related donors. Patient recruitment ran from 2015 to January 2017, and follow-up continued until late 2020 or death. General conclusions and limits of the study: Broader TCR repertoire diversity after transplant was predicted by Inverse Simpson Index values from donors and from recipients before transplant. The sample size was limited, and CD4 and CD8 repertoire contributions could not be separated because cells were not sorted. Just a small fraction of recipient repertoires overlapped with donor repertoires, and more than 95% appeared de novo at the given depth. A decrease in recipient TCR diversity was observed after transplant, and a progressive increase in pathologically expanded clonotypes was seen from day 30 to day 180.

In light of the paper, this sample's time point label describes: 100 days after allo-HCT. Recipient blood was collected about 28 days before transplant and at days 30, 100 and 180 after transplant. Nuclei Lysis Solution was used to extract genomic DNA from fresh or cryopreserved unfractionated peripheral blood mononuclear cells. The immunoSEQ assay, a bias-controlled multiplex PCR using V- and J-specific primers, was used to amplify TCR beta CDR3 regions from genomic DNA. A proprietary barcode and Illumina adapter sequences were added to the CDR3 amplicons in a second PCR step. CDR3 libraries were sequenced on an Illumina MiSeq instrument. As for the original processing: Export and quality control were handled in immunoSEQ Analyzer 3.0, while downstream analyses relied on R Bioconductor and Immunarch. Only productive rearrangements in the normalized downsampled data set were used to calculate repertoire metrics. In the normalized cohort, a clonotype counted as pathologically expanded if the clonotype was larger than 5 templates. The Inverse Simpson Index was used to measure repertoire diversity. To capture all clonotypes, CMV-specificity analyses were performed on the non-normalized data set. Not all clones reach the TCRdb copy of this immuneACCESS table, which keeps in-frame sequences only. Checked studies attribute under half of the gap to unresolved V genes and leave the rest unexplained. Clone size and V and J calls were adopted from that table, with D and trimming inferred from the DNA. The sample profile shows several thousand clones; 87% of them were found once. Roughly 5.7% of the sample lies in the top ten.

The chain was built from TRBV19 and TRBJ2-7, and TRBD2 may be the D gene, going by 6 matching bases. The TCR originated in a female patient in her 40s who had an allogeneic stem cell transplant from a related donor, so the T cells may come from the graft donor. Some clones in this sample may be carry-over from other donors' samples. Sequenced material: peripheral blood mononuclear cells, taken 100 days after allogeneic stem cell transplant. The CDR3 reads as follows: CASSDPAGQLYEQYF. The DNA sequence is as follows: TGTGCCAGTAGCGATCCGGCGGGGCAGTTGTACGAGCAGTACTTC. Reference TRBV19 and TRBJ2-7 proteins supply the regions before and after the CDR3; the full variable domain is: DGGITQSPKYLFRKEGQNVTLSCEQNLNHDAMYWYRQDPGQGLRLIYYSQIVNDFQKGDIAEGYSVSREKKESFPLTVTSAQKNPTAFYLCASSDPAGQLYEQYFGPGTRLTVT.